One T cell receptor beta chain is described in this entry. Its matching antigen is unknown. These data come from a study of OX40 agonist ivuxolimab in advanced cancers. Study-level findings and limits: The mean number of expanded clones was higher in CD8+ T cells than in CD4+.

Germline CDR1 is LNHDA and CDR2 is SQIVND (reference sequence). This CDR3 is 15 amino acids long. Trimming removed 1 base at V and 4 bases at J, with 13 bases between. Clones were read by immunoSEQ multiplex PCR, and TCRdb kept only the in-frame ones, dropping some. The sample lists approximately 99,000 clones, approximately 87% occurring once. J is TRBJ1-2 and V is TRBV19; D not certain. The material was CD4+ or CD8+ T cells sorted from blood, obtained in a trial of the OX40 agonist ivuxolimab. The TCR was taken from an adult with an advanced solid tumor such as melanoma, head and neck, liver or kidney cancer. This CDR3 is CASSIVGLGGYGYTF. The CDR3 region has the DNA TGTGCCAGTAGTATAGTCGGCCTCGGAGGCTATGGCTACACCTTC. The variable domain in full, completed from reference TRBV19 and TRBJ1-2, reads DGGITQSPKYLFRKEGQNVTLSCEQNLNHDAMYWYRQDPGQGLRLIYYSQIVNDFQKGDIAEGYSVSREKKESFPLTVTSAQKNPTAFYLCASSIVGLGGYGYTFGSGTRLTVV.